Below, one TCR beta chain is given with its context. Its antigen is not known. PCR employed 60 Vbeta and 13 Jbeta primers. Libraries were prepared by immunoSEQ multiplex PCR; TCRdb keeps only in-frame clonotypes and omits some of them. The repertoire holds 150,000 to 200,000 clones, with 65% to 85% as singletons. The record originates from a study of cytomegalovirus exposure and HLA in healthy donors. Points from the study as a whole: The presence/absence work took it that sequencing depth was about the same across donors. Productive status was seen about 90% or about 30% of the time for most TCR beta V segments in an earlier analysis.

J lost 9 bases, V lost 5 bases, and 19 bases had no gene match. Germline V gene sequence: CDR1 SGHAT, CDR2 FQNNGV. The CDR3 extends over 17 amino acids. Sequenced sample: PBMCs. The chain recombines TRBV11-2 with TRBJ2-5; 9 nucleotides line up with TRBD2. The receptor's source is a woman aged 40 to 49 in good health and CMV-seropositive. CDR3 in DNA: TGTGCCAGCAGCCCTCCTCGTGGGGGGGGAAGCGGGGGGTCCCAGTACTTC. This sequence encodes CASSPPRGGGSGGSQYF.